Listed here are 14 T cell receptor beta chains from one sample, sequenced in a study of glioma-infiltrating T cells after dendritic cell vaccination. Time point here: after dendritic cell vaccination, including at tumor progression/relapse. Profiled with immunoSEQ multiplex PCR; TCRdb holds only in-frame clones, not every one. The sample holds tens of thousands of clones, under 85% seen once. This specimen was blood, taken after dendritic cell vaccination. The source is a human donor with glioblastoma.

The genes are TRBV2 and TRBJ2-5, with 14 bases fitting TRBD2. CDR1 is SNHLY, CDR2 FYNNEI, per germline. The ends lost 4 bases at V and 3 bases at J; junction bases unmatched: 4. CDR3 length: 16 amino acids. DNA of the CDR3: TGTGCCAGCAGTGTGACTAGCGGGGGGGCGGAAGAGACCCAGTACTTC. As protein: CASSVTSGGAEETQYF.

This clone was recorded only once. The CDR3 DNA is TGTGCCAGTTCTACTGGGAGGCCCAGAGGTGGCTACACCTTC. This translates into CASSTGRPRGGYTF. The chain links TRBV6-1 to TRBJ1-2; D not resolved. The germline V gene has CDR1 MNHNS and CDR2 SASEGT. V lost 9 bases and J 7 bases, leaving 21 bases between the germline ends. The CDR3 spans 14 residues.

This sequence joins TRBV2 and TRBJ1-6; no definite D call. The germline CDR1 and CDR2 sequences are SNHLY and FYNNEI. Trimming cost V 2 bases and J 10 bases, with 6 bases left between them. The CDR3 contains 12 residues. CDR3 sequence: CASSEPGSPLHF. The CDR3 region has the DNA TGTGCCAGCAGTGAACCAGGATCACCCCTCCACTTT.

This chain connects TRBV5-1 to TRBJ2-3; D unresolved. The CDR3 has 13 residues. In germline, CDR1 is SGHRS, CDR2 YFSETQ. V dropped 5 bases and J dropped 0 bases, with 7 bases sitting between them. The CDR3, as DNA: TGCGCCAGCAGACTTGATAGCACAGATACGCAGTATTTT. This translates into CASRLDSTDTQYF. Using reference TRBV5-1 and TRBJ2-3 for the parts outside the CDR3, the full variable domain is KAGVTQTPRYLIKTRGQQVTLSCSPISGHRSVSWYQQTPGQGLQFLFEYFSETQRNKGNFPGRFSGRQFSNSRSEMNVSTLELGDSALYLCASRLDSTDTQYFGPGTRLTVL.

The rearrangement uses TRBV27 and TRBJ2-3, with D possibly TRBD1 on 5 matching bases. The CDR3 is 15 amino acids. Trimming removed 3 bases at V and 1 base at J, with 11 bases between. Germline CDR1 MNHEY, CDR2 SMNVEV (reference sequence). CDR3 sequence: CASSFRVSGTDTQYF. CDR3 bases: TGTGCCAGCAGTTTCAGGGTCTCGGGCACAGATACGCAGTATTTT.

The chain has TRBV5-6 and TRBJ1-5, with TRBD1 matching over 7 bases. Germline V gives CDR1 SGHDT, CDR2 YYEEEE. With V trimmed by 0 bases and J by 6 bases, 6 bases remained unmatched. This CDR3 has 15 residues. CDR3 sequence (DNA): TGTGCCAGCAGCTTGGGCCTACAGGGGAGTCAGCCCCAGCATTTT. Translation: CASSLGLQGSQPQHF.

CDR3 nucleotide sequence: TGTGCCAGCAGTCACCCTTCGCGAGCCAAAAACATTCAGTACTTC. Translating gives CASSHPSRAKNIQYF. This chain connects TRBV6-6 to TRBJ2-4; D call uncertain. The V gene's germline CDR1 is MNHNY and CDR2 SVGAGI (reference sequence). This CDR3 region has 15 residues. V was shortened by 5 bases and J by 0 bases, with 11 bases between the two germline ends.

This CDR3 is CASSRGLTGVFGYTF. DNA for the CDR3: TGTGCCAGCAGTAGGGGCCTGACAGGGGTTTTTGGCTACACCTTC. The chain is built from TRBV6-6 and TRBJ1-2; 8 nucleotides agree with TRBD1. The CDR3 is made up of 15 amino acids. Germline loops: CDR1 MNHNY, CDR2 SVGAGI (reference sequence). V gave up 5 bases and J gave up 7 bases; unmatched junction bases: 12.

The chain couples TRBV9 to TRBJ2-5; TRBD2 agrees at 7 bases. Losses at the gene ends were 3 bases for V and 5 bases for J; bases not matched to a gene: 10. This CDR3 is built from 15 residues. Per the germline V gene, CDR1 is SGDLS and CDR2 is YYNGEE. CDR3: CASSGSGWEEETQYF. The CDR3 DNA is TGTGCCAGCAGCGGTAGCGGGTGGGAGGAGGAGACCCAGTACTTC.

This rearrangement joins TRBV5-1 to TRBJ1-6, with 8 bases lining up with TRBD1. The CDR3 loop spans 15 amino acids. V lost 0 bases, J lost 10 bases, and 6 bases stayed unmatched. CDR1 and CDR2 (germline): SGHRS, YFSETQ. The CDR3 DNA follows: TGCGCCAGCAGCTTGGACGGACAGGGCAACTCACCCCTCCACTTT. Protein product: CASSLDGQGNSPLHF.

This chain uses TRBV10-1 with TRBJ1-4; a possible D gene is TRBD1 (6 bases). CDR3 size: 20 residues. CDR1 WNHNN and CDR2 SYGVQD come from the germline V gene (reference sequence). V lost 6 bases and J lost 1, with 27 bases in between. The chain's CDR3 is CASRKTAAQGSRLTNEKLFF. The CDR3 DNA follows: TGCGCCAGCAGGAAAACCGCCGCGCAGGGGTCGAGGTTAACTAATGAAAAACTGTTTTTT.

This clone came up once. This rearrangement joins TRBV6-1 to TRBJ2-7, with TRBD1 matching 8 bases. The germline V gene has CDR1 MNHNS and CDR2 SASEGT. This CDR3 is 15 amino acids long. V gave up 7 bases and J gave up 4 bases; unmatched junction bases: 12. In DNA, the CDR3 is TGTGCCAGCAACAAAGCCGGGACAGGAGCTTACGAGCAGTACTTC. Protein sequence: CASNKAGTGAYEQYF.

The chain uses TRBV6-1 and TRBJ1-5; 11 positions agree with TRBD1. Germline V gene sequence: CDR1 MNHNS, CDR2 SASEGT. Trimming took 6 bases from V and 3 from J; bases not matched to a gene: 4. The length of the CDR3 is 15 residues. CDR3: CASRGDRGNNQPQHF. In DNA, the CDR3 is TGTGCCAGCAGGGGGGACAGGGGGAACAATCAGCCCCAGCATTTT.

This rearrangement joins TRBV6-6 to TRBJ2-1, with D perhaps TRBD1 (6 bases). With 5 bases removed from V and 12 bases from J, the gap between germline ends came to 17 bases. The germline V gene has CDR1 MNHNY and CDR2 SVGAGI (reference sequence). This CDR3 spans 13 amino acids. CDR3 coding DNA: TGTGCCAGCAGTAAAAGCCCAGGGGATGGGCAGTTCTTC. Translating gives CASSKSPGDGQFF.